A selection of T cell receptor beta chains follows, all from one sample in a study of T cell repertoires in cytomegalovirus infection. One entry per CDR3 protein, called by TCRdb with MiXCR from the reads. This table holds around 630,000 distinct CDR3 sequences, around 24% found once. The sequenced sample was CD8+ T cells from PBMCs. These receptors originate from a human donor in good health (CMV status not recorded). Some clones in this sample may be carry-over from other donors' samples. CDR3s include the opening cysteine and the closing phenylalanine or tryptophan. D genes are given only for firm matches. For some rows the clone size is stated as once, few or many, or as a class when expanded; others skip it.

D	size	J	V	DNA	CDR3
NA	NA	TRBJ2-7	TRBV29-1	TGCAGCGTTGAAGATCTGAAAGGCGAGCAGTACTTC	CSVEDLKGEQYF
TRBD2	many	TRBJ2-5	TRBV7-8	TGTGCCAGCAGCCAAACCGGGACTAGCGGAGTAGAGACCCAGTACTTC	CASSQTGTSGVETQYF
NA	NA	TRBJ2-1	TRBV7-9	TGTGCCAGCAGCTTAGTAGGTGTAGCTGAGCAGTTCTTC	CASSLVGVAEQFF
TRBD1	few	TRBJ2-2	TRBV28	TGTGCCAGCATGACTTGGACAGGGGCAGGCGGGGAGCTGTTTTTT	CASMTWTGAGGELFF
TRBD1	many	TRBJ1-2	TRBV7-2	TGTGCCAGCAGTCGCACAGGGGGTGGCTACACCTTC	CASSRTGGGYTF
NA	many	TRBJ2-5	TRBV7-2	TGTGCCAGCAGAACCGTGGGGGTTGGGGAGACCCAGTACTTC	CASRTVGVGETQYF
NA	many	TRBJ2-1	TRBV6-5	TGTGCCAGCAGTTACTCGATTGGTAGATACAATGAGCAGTTCTTC	CASSYSIGRYNEQFF
NA	few	TRBJ2-3	TRBV5-1	TGCGCCAGCAGCATGGGACTCACAGATACGCAGTATTTT	CASSMGLTDTQYF
TRBD2	NA	TRBJ2-2	TRBV6-5	TGTGCCAGCAGGTGGCTAGCGGGGGGTAACACCGGGGAGCTGTTTTTT	CASRWLAGGNTGELFF
NA	few	TRBJ1-1	TRBV29-1	TGCAGCGTTGAAGGGAGGGTTCACTCTGAAGCTTTCTTT	CSVEGRVHSEAFF
NA	few	TRBJ2-7	TRBV5-1	TGCGCCAGCAGCTTGGAATTGAACAGGGACTCCTACGAGCAGTACTTC	CASSLELNRDSYEQYF
TRBD1	many	TRBJ1-1	TRBV7-8	TGTGCCAGCAGCTTAGCGAGGACAGGGAATGGAGGGCTGAACACTGAAGCTTTCTTT	CASSLARTGNGGLNTEAFF
NA	NA	TRBJ1-4	TRBV7-9	TGTGCCAGCAGGCCGGGACTCTCGAATGAAAAACTGTTTTTT	CASRPGLSNEKLFF
NA	many	TRBJ2-1	TRBV7-2	TGTGCCAGCAGCTTAGTCGGTGAGGCTTCCTACAATGAGCAGTTCTTC	CASSLVGEASYNEQFF
NA	NA	TRBJ1-3	TRBV28	TGTGCCAGCAGTTTATCCCAAGGAAACACCATATATTTT	CASSLSQGNTIYF
TRBD1	few	TRBJ1-1	TRBV29-1	TGCAGCGCCGGTAGGTTGGGACAGGGTGTGAACACTGAAGCTTTCTTT	CSAGRLGQGVNTEAFF
NA	many	TRBJ2-2	TRBV7-8	TGTGCCAGCAGCGGTTGGGCGGGAATCAACACCGGGGAGCTGTTTTTT	CASSGWAGINTGELFF
NA	NA	TRBJ2-1	TRBV24-1	TGTGCCACCAGTGAGTCACCGGGATATTACAATGAGCAGTTCTTC	CATSESPGYYNEQFF
TRBD1	NA	TRBJ1-2	TRBV7-9	TGTGCCAGCAGCAAGGAGGAAGGGGGCGTTGGCTACACCTTC	CASSKEEGGVGYTF
NA	NA	TRBJ2-5	TRBV6-2/TRBV6-3	TGTGCCAGCAGTTACTCATTCTGGCAAGAGACCCAGTACTTC	CASSYSFWQETQYF
NA	NA	TRBJ2-7	TRBV4-2	TGTGCCAGCAGCCCCCCAGTGGGGATGGCCCACGAGCAGTACTTC	CASSPPVGMAHEQYF
NA	NA	TRBJ2-1	TRBV2	TGTGCCAGCAGTGAATGGGGCAGCCCGGATGAGCAGTTCTTC	CASSEWGSPDEQFF
NA	few	TRBJ2-6	TRBV20-1	TGCAGTGCTAGAGCAACTCGCTCTGGGGCCAACGTCCTGACTTTC	CSARATRSGANVLTF
NA	NA	TRBJ2-2	TRBV7-9	TGTGCCAGCAGAGGACTCCCGGGCGCCGGGGAGCTGTTTTTT	CASRGLPGAGELFF
NA	NA	TRBJ1-5	TRBV5-6	TGTGCCAGCAACAGACGGGATGACCTAAATCAGCCCCAGCATTTT	CASNRRDDLNQPQHF
TRBD2	NA	TRBJ2-3	TRBV6-6	TGTGCCAGCACTTACCCCCTTAGCGGGGGGCACACAGATACGCAGTATTTT	CASTYPLSGGHTDTQYF
NA	many	TRBJ2-2	TRBV7-9	TGTGCCAGCAGCTTCCCCCCCGCGGGATCGAACACCGGGGAGCTGTTTTTT	CASSFPPAGSNTGELFF
TRBD2	NA	TRBJ2-1	TRBV29-1	TGCAGCGTTAGCGGGGGGGCGAATGAGCAGTTCTTC	CSVSGGANEQFF
TRBD2	NA	TRBJ2-7	TRBV19	TGTGCCAGTAGTAACCCCAAGAGCGGGGCACCCTACGAGCAGTACTTC	CASSNPKSGAPYEQYF
TRBD1	NA	TRBJ2-1	TRBV20-1	TGCAGTGCTAGAAGTCGGGACAGGACTTGGGATGAGCAGTTCTTC	CSARSRDRTWDEQFF
TRBD1	NA	TRBJ1-1	TRBV29-1	TGCAGCGTTCAGGACAGGGCGGGTCAAGCTTTCTTT	CSVQDRAGQAFF
NA	few	TRBJ2-5	TRBV6-2/TRBV6-3	TGTGCCAGCAGTGTAACAGGGACTCAAGAGACCCAGTACTTC	CASSVTGTQETQYF
NA	NA	TRBJ2-1	TRBV6-2/TRBV6-3	TGTGCCAGCAGTTACGTTTTGGATGAGCAGTTCTTC	CASSYVLDEQFF
NA	few	TRBJ2-2	TRBV20-1	TGCAGTGCTAGAGATTTATGGTCAAAGGCTAACACCGGGGAGCTGTTTTTT	CSARDLWSKANTGELFF
TRBD1	NA	TRBJ1-1	TRBV20-1	TGCAGTACTAGAAGGCAGGGGGATGAAAAAGGAGCTTTCTTT	CSTRRQGDEKGAFF
TRBD1	NA	TRBJ2-5	TRBV28	TGTGCCATCGAATCCGGGACAGGGGTTAGGGAGACCCAGTACTTC	CAIESGTGVRETQYF
NA	few	TRBJ2-7	TRBV7-9	TGTGCCAGCAGCTTAGACAGGGCCCACGAGCAGTACTTC	CASSLDRAHEQYF
NA	once	TRBJ2-2	TRBV2	TGTGCCAGCAGTGAAGAGGCGGGGACGAGGACCGGGGAGCTGTTTTTT	CASSEEAGTRTGELFF
NA	few	TRBJ2-6	TRBV7-9	TGTGCCAGCAGCTTAGCCTTGTCGGGGCCGAGGGGGGCCAACGTCCTGACTTTC	CASSLALSGPRGANVLTF
NA	few	TRBJ2-1	TRBV9	TGTGCCAGCAGCGTAGCAGTGGTGTCAGGAGGATTCAATGAGCAGTTCTTC	CASSVAVVSGGFNEQFF
NA	once	TRBJ2-2	TRBV6-6	TGTGCCAACAGCAAGGACAGGAACACCGGGGAGCTGTTTTTT	CANSKDRNTGELFF
NA	few	TRBJ2-1	TRBV4-3	TGCGCCAGCAGCCAAGAATGGCAGGTGCAGAATGAGCAGTTCTTC	CASSQEWQVQNEQFF
NA	NA	TRBJ1-1	TRBV29-1	TGCAGCCCAAGTCTGATGAACACTGAAGCTTTCTTT	CSPSLMNTEAFF
NA	many	TRBJ2-3	TRBV7-6	TGTGCCAGCAGCTCAGGGAGAGACACAGATACGCAGTATTTT	CASSSGRDTDTQYF
TRBD1	NA	TRBJ2-2	TRBV7-4	TGTGCCAGCGTCCAGGGGGCGGCGACCGGGGAGCTGTTTTTT	CASVQGAATGELFF
NA	few	TRBJ2-2	TRBV4-1	TGCGCCAGCAGCCAAGAAGAACTCGCGAACACCGGGGAGCTGTTTTTT	CASSQEELANTGELFF
NA	NA	TRBJ2-1	TRBV28	TGTGCCAGCAGTTTAGGTGGACTTCCTTCCTACAATGAGCAGTTCTTC	CASSLGGLPSYNEQFF
TRBD2	few	TRBJ2-3	TRBV28	TGTGCCAGCAGCAAACCTCTCGGGACTAGCGACACAGATACGCAGTATTTT	CASSKPLGTSDTDTQYF